A selection of T cell receptor beta chains follows, all from one sample in a study of blood T cell repertoires in COVID-19. Only in-frame clones appear in the TCRdb table, and some are missing; sequencing was by immunoSEQ multiplex PCR. This sample has around 250,000 clones, with 88% found just once. Sequencing was done on a sample of PBMCs or T cells enriched from blood (not recorded which). These receptors all stem from a woman aged 40-49 years who had been exposed to COVID-19. Both conserved end residues are part of each CDR3. A D gene is named only where the DNA matches it firmly. The listing skips clone size in some rows; elsewhere it reads once, few, many or a size class.

j_gene,abundance,v_gene,d_gene,CDR3aa,CDR3nt
TRBJ1-5,NA,TRBV28,NA,CASSRTAPSSNQPQHF,TGTGCCAGCAGTCGGACAGCTCCTTCTAGCAATCAGCCCCAGCATTTT
TRBJ2-7,NA,TRBV18,TRBD1,CASRRDRPYEQYF,TGTGCCAGCCGCCGGGACAGGCCCTACGAGCAGTACTTC
TRBJ2-1,NA,TRBV15,NA,CATSRAPSLLETEFF,TGTGCCACCAGCAGAGCCCCGTCCCTCCTAGAAACGGAGTTCTTC
TRBJ1-3,NA,TRBV11-2,NA,CASSPNRVGNTIYF,TGTGCCAGCAGCCCGAACAGGGTGGGAAACACCATATATTTT
TRBJ2-2,NA,TRBV19,TRBD1,CASSIGDRAGELFF,TGTGCCAGTAGTATAGGGGACAGGGCCGGGGAGCTGTTTTTT
TRBJ1-1,NA,TRBV28,TRBD1,CASRTGTVNTEAFF,TGTGCCAGCAGGACCGGGACAGTGAACACTGAAGCTTTCTTT
TRBJ2-1,NA,TRBV19,NA,CASSSLDRSHNEQFF,TGTGCCAGTAGTTCCTTAGATCGTTCCCACAATGAGCAGTTCTTC
TRBJ1-2,NA,TRBV29-1,TRBD1,CSVPTGVGGYTF,TGCAGCGTTCCGACAGGGGTTGGTGGCTACACCTTC
TRBJ1-1,NA,TRBV29-1,NA,CSGHQGNTEAFF,TGCAGCGGCCACCAGGGGAACACTGAAGCTTTCTTT
TRBJ2-7,NA,TRBV28,TRBD2,CASSLGGGGIYEQYF,TGTGCCAGCAGTTTAGGCGGGGGAGGAATCTACGAGCAGTACTTC
TRBJ1-4,once,TRBV9,NA,CASSSTAPNEKLFF,TGTGCCAGCAGCTCAACAGCTCCTAATGAAAAACTGTTTTTT
TRBJ1-3,NA,TRBV25-1,NA,CASSESVSGNTIYF,TGTGCCAGCAGTGAATCTGTCAGTGGAAACACCATATATTTT
TRBJ1-1,NA,TRBV3-1/TRBV3-2,NA,CASSTTRGTEAFF,TGTGCCAGCAGCACAACGAGGGGGACTGAAGCTTTCTTT
TRBJ1-1,NA,TRBV28,NA,CASSDRLNEAFF,TGTGCCAGCAGCGACAGGCTAAATGAAGCTTTCTTT
TRBJ2-5,NA,TRBV6-2/TRBV6-3,TRBD2,CASSHWTSNRETQYF,TGTGCCAGCAGCCACTGGACTAGCAATAGGGAGACCCAGTACTTC
TRBJ1-1,once,TRBV7-9,NA,CASSSEVNTEAFF,TGTGCCAGCAGCTCAGAGGTGAACACTGAAGCTTTCTTT
TRBJ1-4,NA,TRBV5-1,TRBD1,CASSLVGQGTEKLFF,TGCGCCAGCAGCTTGGTTGGACAGGGGACTGAAAAACTGTTTTTT
TRBJ1-2,NA,TRBV28,TRBD1,CASSSPRGRKDYGYTF,TGTGCCAGCAGTTCCCCCAGGGGGCGCAAGGACTATGGCTACACCTTC
TRBJ2-1,NA,TRBV3-1/TRBV3-2,NA,CASSRASESYNEQFF,TGTGCCAGCAGCCGGGCTAGCGAGAGCTACAATGAGCAGTTCTTC
TRBJ1-6,NA,TRBV5-1,NA,CASSRQTAKTSPLHF,TGCGCCAGCAGCCGCCAGACAGCGAAAACTTCACCCCTCCACTTT
TRBJ1-2,NA,TRBV27,TRBD1,CASSSPGTVSDGYTF,TGTGCCAGCAGTTCACCCGGGACAGTATCGGATGGCTACACCTTC
TRBJ1-2,NA,TRBV7-8,TRBD1,CASSPGQGAYGYTF,TGTGCCAGCAGCCCGGGACAGGGGGCCTATGGCTACACCTTC
TRBJ1-5,NA,TRBV4-3,NA,CASSQDGGGNQPQHF,TGCGCCAGCAGCCAAGACGGGGGGGGCAATCAGCCCCAGCATTTT
TRBJ1-1,NA,TRBV10-3,NA,CAISESRQNTEAFF,TGTGCCATCAGTGAGTCACGACAGAACACTGAAGCTTTCTTT
TRBJ2-3,NA,TRBV9,NA,CASSTQGDTQYF,TGTGCCAGCAGCACCCAGGGAGATACGCAGTATTTT
TRBJ2-4,NA,TRBV6-1,NA,CASSEVGVAKNIQYF,TGTGCCAGCAGTGAAGTCGGGGTAGCCAAAAACATTCAGTACTTC
TRBJ2-3,NA,TRBV13,NA,CASSLIVTSNTDTQYF,TGTGCCAGCAGCTTAATAGTCACTTCCAACACAGATACGCAGTATTTT
TRBJ1-2,NA,TRBV7-9,TRBD1,CASSLGTGGILNYGYTF,TGTGCCAGCAGCTTAGGGACAGGGGGGATCCTTAACTATGGCTACACCTTC
TRBJ2-1,NA,TRBV18,TRBD2,CASSGTSVGQFF,TGTGCCAGCTCAGGAACTAGCGTCGGGCAGTTCTTC
TRBJ2-4,NA,TRBV7-2,TRBD1,CASSFALPGTGRDIQYF,TGTGCCAGCAGCTTTGCCTTACCCGGGACAGGGCGGGACATTCAGTACTTC
TRBJ1-2,NA,TRBV18,NA,CASSPTWRDGYTF,TGTGCCAGCTCACCGACTTGGAGGGATGGCTACACCTTC